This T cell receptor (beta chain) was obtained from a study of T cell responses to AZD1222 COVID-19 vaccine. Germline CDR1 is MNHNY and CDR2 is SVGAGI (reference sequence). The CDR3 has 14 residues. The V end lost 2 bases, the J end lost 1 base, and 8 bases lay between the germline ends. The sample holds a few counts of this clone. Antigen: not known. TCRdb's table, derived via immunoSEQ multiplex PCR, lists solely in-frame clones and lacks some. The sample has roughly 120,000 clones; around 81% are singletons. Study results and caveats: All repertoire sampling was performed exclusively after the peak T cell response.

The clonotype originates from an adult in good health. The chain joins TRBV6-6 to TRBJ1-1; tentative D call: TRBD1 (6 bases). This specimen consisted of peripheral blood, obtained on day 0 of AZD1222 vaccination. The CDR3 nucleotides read TGTGCCAGCAGTTACGGACAGACGAACACTGAAGCTTTCTTT. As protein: CASSYGQTNTEAFF.